The 6 T cell receptor beta chains reported below all come from one sample, sequenced in a study of monozygotic twins with inflammatory bowel disease. One entry per CDR3 protein, without DNA, is what TCRdb gives after re-calling the 5' RACE reads. The repertoire table contains some 150,000 distinct CDR3 sequences. Specimen: blood. These receptors came from a human donor with ulcerative colitis or Crohn's disease, or a healthy co-twin of an affected twin (not recorded which).

The chain combines TRBV24-1 with TRBJ1-2; the TRBD1 assignment by TCRdb is unverifiable without DNA. The CDR3 runs 14 residues. Germline V CDR1 and CDR2: KGHDR, SFDVKD. The CDR3 region is CATSLSGTTYGYTF.

The V gene is TRBV4-1, the J gene TRBJ2-7; TCRdb returns TRBD1, unconfirmable since there is no DNA. The CDR3 spans 15 residues. Germline assignment: CDR1 MGHRA and CDR2 YSYEKL. The CDR3 spells CASSFGPRDIHEQYF.

The chain combines TRBV7-9 with TRBJ1-1. This CDR3 is built from 14 residues. CDR1 is SEHNR and CDR2 is FQNEAQ in the germline V gene (reference sequence). This CDR3 reads CASSLETAETEAFF.

This chain links TRBV10-3 with TRBJ1-2. Germline CDR1 reads ENHRY; CDR2 reads SYGVKD. The CDR3 is made up of 13 amino acids. CDR3: CAISDPSLRGYTF.

The chain couples TRBV12-3 or TRBV12-4 to TRBJ2-7; TCRdb lists TRBD1, though no DNA is available to test this call. The CDR3 consists of 14 residues. The CDR3 loop is CASSLGTIFNEQYF.

This rearrangement joins TRBV20-1 to TRBJ2-7. Germline V gene data show CDR1 as DFQATT and CDR2 as SNEGSKA (reference sequence). The CDR3 length is 16 residues. CDR3 residues: CSASRSGRGTSYEQYF.